The 4 T cell receptor beta chains reported below all come from one sample, sequenced in a study of T cells in Graves' hyperthyroidism and ophthalmopathy. Amplified TCR beta CDR3 regions derived from RNA transcripts. The HTBI primer set drove a first-round RT-PCR of the TCR CDR3. TCRdb reanalysed the multiplex PCR reads using MiXCR and keeps one entry per CDR3 protein. The sample shows hundreds of thousands of distinct CDR3 sequences, 15% to 20% of them seen only once. Sequenced sample: blood. Every receptor here comes from a woman in her twenties or thirties with Graves' hyperthyroidism.

The chain combines TRBV7-3 with TRBJ2-3; TRBD2 is a possible D gene (5 bases). Germline V gives CDR1 SGHTA, CDR2 FQGTGA. The CDR3 covers 15 residues. Trimming shortened V by 0 bases and J by 1 base, and 8 bases separated the two germline ends. CDR3 region: CASSLTGSGTDTQYF. In DNA, the CDR3 is TGTGCCAGCAGCTTAACGGGTAGCGGCACAGATACGCAGTATTTT.

This clonotype was counted at least ten times. The chain employs TRBV11-2 and TRBJ2-5, with TRBD2 as a possible D gene (5 bases). Germline V gene data show CDR1 as SGHAT and CDR2 as FQNNGV. CDR3 length: 16 amino acids. Trimming took off 0 bases at V and 0 bases at J, with 11 bases between the two ends. CDR3 bases: TGTGCCAGCAGCTTAGACGACCGGAGGTACCAAGAGACCCAGTACTTC. Its protein is CASSLDDRRYQETQYF.

The chain couples TRBV20-1 to TRBJ2-2; 10 nucleotides line up with TRBD2. CDR3 length: 17 amino acids. Germline V gives CDR1 DFQATT, CDR2 SNEGSKA (reference sequence). The V gene end was trimmed by 0 bases and the J gene end by 2 bases; junction bases not matched to a gene: 6. The CDR3 sequence: CSARDSSGRINTGELFF. CDR3 DNA: TGCAGTGCTAGAGATTCTAGCGGGAGAATAAACACCGGGGAGCTGTTTTTT.

This clonotype was observed a handful of times. V usage is TRBV4-1 and J usage is TRBJ1-1, with no clear D. V lost 6 bases and J 1 base, leaving 9 bases between the germline ends. The CDR3 sequence is 13 residues long. Germline V gives CDR1 MGHRA, CDR2 YSYEKL. The CDR3 nucleotides read TGCGCCAGCAGGTTTCACTCGAACACTGAAGCTTTCTTT. This sequence encodes CASRFHSNTEAFF.